The entry that follows covers one TCR beta chain sequence. Its antigen remains unidentified. Germline values: CDR1 MDHEN, CDR2 SYDVKM. The CDR3 length is 16 residues. V was pared by 7 bases and J by 0 bases, with 17 bases between. This sample is drawn from a study of OX40 agonist ivuxolimab in advanced cancers. The study, taken as a whole, reports: More expanded clones were seen, on average, in CD8+ T cells than in CD4+.

The assay was immunoSEQ multiplex PCR, and TCRdb's table has in-frame clones only and misses some. Here the sample spans roughly 60,000 clones, roughly nine tenths being singletons. This chain connects TRBV28 to TRBJ2-3; the D gene is possibly TRBD1 (6 bases). This material consisted of CD4+ or CD8+ T cells sorted from blood, taken in a trial of the OX40 agonist ivuxolimab. The clonotype originates from an adult with an advanced solid tumor such as melanoma, head and neck, liver or kidney cancer. CDR3 sequence reads: CASTQTGTRSTDTQYF. Written as DNA, the CDR3 is TGTGCCAGCACTCAAACCGGGACACGAAGCACAGATACGCAGTATTTT.